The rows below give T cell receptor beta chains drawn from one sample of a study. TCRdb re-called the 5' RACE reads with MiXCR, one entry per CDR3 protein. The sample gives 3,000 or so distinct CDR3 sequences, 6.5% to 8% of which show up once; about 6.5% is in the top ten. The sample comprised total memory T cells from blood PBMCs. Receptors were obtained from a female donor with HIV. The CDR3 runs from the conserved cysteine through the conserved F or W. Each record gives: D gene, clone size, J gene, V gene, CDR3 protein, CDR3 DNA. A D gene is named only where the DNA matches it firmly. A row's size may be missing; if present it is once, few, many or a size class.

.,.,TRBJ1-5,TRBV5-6,CASSLMQGHQPQHF,TGTGCCAGCAGCTTGATGCAGGGCCATCAGCCCCAGCATTTT
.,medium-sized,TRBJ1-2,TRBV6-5,CASSSGHTNYGYTF,TGTGCCAGCAGTTCAGGGCATACAAACTATGGCTACACCTTC
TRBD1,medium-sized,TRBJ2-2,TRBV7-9,CASITGDPPNTGELFF,TGTGCCAGCATTACAGGGGACCCCCCGAACACCGGGGAGCTGTTTTTT
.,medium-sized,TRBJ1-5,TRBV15,CATSRADQPQHF,TGTGCCACCAGCAGAGCGGATCAGCCCCAGCATTTT
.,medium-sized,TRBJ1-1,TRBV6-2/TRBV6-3,CASSRQFEAFF,TGTGCCAGCAGTAGACAGTTTGAAGCTTTCTTT
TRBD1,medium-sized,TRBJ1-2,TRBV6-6,CASSPPGTDGYTF,TGTGCCAGCAGTCCGCCCGGGACAGATGGCTACACCTTC
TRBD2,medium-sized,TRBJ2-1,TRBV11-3,CASSDLAGGNNEQFF,TGTGCCAGCAGCGACCTGGCGGGGGGAAACAATGAGCAGTTCTTC
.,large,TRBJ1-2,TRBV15,CATSPEMGSYGYTF,TGTGCCACCAGCCCCGAGATGGGGAGCTATGGCTACACCTTC
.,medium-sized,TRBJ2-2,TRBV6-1,CASSPLIRDARRDFVGELFF,TGTGCCAGCAGTCCGTTAATACGGGACGCCCGCCGAGATTTCGTCGGGGAGCTGTTTTTT
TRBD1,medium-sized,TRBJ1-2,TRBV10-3,CAINGQTGGAYYGYTF,TGTGCCATCAATGGGCAGACAGGGGGCGCTTACTATGGCTACACCTTC
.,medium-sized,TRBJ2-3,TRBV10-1,CASSEGPQGVQYF,TGCGCCAGCAGTGAGGGTCCCCAGGGTGTGCAGTATTTT
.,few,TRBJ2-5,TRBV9,CASSVALSIQETQYF,TGTGCCAGCAGCGTAGCGCTTTCGATCCAAGAGACCCAGTACTTC
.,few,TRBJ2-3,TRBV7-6,CASSLSLVADTQYF,TGTGCCAGCAGCTTATCGTTAGTCGCAGATACGCAGTATTTT
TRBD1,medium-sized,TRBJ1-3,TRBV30,CAWQTGSGNTIYF,TGTGCCTGGCAGACAGGGTCTGGAAACACCATATATTTT
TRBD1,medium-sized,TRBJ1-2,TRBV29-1,CSARQGVSYGYTF,TGCAGCGCCCGACAGGGGGTTTCCTATGGCTACACCTTC
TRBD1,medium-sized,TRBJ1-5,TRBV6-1,CASREGGRQPQHF,TGTGCCAGCAGAGAAGGGGGCCGACAGCCCCAGCATTTT
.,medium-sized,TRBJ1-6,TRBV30,CAWRVGSPLHF,TGTGCCTGGAGAGTAGGGTCACCCCTCCACTTT
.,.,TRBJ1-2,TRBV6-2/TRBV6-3,CASSYSSYGNYGYTF,TGTGCCAGCAGTTACTCGAGCTACGGAAACTATGGCTACACCTTC
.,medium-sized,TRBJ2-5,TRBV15,CATQEGGQETQYF,TGTGCCACCCAGGAGGGGGGCCAAGAGACCCAGTACTTC
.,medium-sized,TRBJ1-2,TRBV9,CASSAPQGTHNYGYTF,TGTGCCAGCAGCGCCCCCCAGGGGACGCATAACTATGGCTACACCTTC
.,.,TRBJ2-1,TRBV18,CASSYRQRRDNEQFF,TGTGCCAGCTCATACCGACAAAGAAGGGACAATGAGCAGTTCTTC
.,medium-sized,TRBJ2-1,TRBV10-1,CASSLASYNEQFF,TGCGCCAGCAGTTTAGCCTCCTACAATGAGCAGTTCTTC
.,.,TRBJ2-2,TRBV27,CASKKKGGDNTGELFF,TGTGCCAGCAAGAAGAAGGGCGGGGATAACACCGGGGAGCTGTTTTTT
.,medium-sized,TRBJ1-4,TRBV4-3,CASSQVKRAAANEKLFF,TGCGCCAGCAGCCAAGTGAAGAGGGCTGCGGCTAATGAAAAACTGTTTTTT
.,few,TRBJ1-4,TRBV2,CASSEGDTPNEKLFF,TGTGCCAGCAGTGAAGGGGACACCCCTAATGAAAAACTGTTTTTT
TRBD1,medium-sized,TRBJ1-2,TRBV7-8,CASSSTGRYGYTF,TGTGCCAGCAGCTCGACAGGGCGCTATGGCTACACCTTC
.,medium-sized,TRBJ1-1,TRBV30,CASRGFGVNTEAFF,TGTGCCTCTAGAGGTTTTGGGGTGAACACTGAAGCTTTCTTT
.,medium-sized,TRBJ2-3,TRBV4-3,CASSQDPQGGTDTQYF,TGCGCCAGCAGCCAAGATCCCCAGGGAGGTACAGATACGCAGTATTTT
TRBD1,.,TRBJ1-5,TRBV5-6,CASSSTGFGSQPQHF,TGTGCCAGCAGCTCGACAGGGTTCGGATCCCAGCCCCAGCATTTT
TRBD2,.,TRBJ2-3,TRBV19,CASSIGGDVNTDTQYF,TGTGCCAGTAGTATTGGGGGGGACGTCAACACAGATACGCAGTATTTT
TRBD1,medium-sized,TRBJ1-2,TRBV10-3,CASSPSTHRGTNYGYTF,TGTGCCAGCAGCCCGTCGACTCACAGGGGGACTAACTATGGCTACACCTTC
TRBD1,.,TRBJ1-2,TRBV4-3,CASSQNRGQLGVGYTF,TGCGCCAGCAGCCAAAATCGGGGACAGCTCGGGGTCGGCTACACCTTC
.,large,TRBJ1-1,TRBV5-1,CASQVTWGTEAFF,TGCGCCAGTCAGGTTACGTGGGGCACTGAAGCTTTCTTT
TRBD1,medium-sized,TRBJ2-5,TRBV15,CATSRGDRETQYF,TGTGCCACCAGCAGGGGGGACAGAGAGACCCAGTACTTC
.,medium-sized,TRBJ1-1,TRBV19,CASSVTGNTEAFF,TGTGCCAGTAGTGTGACAGGGAACACTGAAGCTTTCTTT
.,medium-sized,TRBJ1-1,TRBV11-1,CASSGTGRTEAFF,TGTGCCAGCAGCGGAACAGGGAGAACTGAAGCTTTCTTT
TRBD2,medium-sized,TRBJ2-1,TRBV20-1,CSARDAGGGNEQFF,TGCAGTGCTAGAGATGCGGGGGGCGGCAATGAGCAGTTCTTC
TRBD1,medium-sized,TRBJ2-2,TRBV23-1,CASTFRSPPGQPHTGELFF,TGCGCCAGCACTTTTAGATCCCCCCCGGGACAGCCTCACACCGGGGAGCTGTTTTTT
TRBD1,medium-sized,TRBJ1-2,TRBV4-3,CASSPTGGVSYGYTF,TGCGCCAGCAGTCCAACAGGGGGCGTTTCGTATGGCTACACCTTC
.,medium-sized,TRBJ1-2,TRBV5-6,CASSPAGGYGYTF,TGTGCCAGCAGCCCAGCAGGAGGATATGGCTACACCTTC
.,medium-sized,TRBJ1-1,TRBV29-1,CSVVRGDTEAFF,TGCAGCGTTGTCAGAGGGGATACTGAAGCTTTCTTT
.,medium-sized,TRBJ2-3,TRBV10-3,CALAGMAGDTQYF,TGTGCCCTCGCCGGCATGGCAGGGGATACGCAGTATTTT
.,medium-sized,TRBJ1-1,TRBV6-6,CASSYGVSTEAFF,TGTGCCAGCAGTTACGGGGTTAGCACTGAAGCTTTCTTT